This T cell receptor (beta chain) was captured by sequencing in a study of technical replicates of blood from a few donors. Assay: immunoSEQ multiplex PCR; the TCRdb copy retains only in-frame clones and omits some. The top ten clones hold approximately 4.7% of a sample with roughly 59,000 clones, more than 75% of them seen once. This CDR3 spans 14 amino acids. Germline V CDR1 and CDR2: SGHNT, YYREEE (reference sequence). V was pared by 0 bases and J by 7 bases, with 14 bases between. This chain joins TRBV5-4 and TRBJ2-7; the D is unclear. Sequenced material: PBMCs. The sequence came from a human donor in good health. Some clones in this sample may be carry-over from other donors' samples. CDR3 nucleotide sequence: TGTGCCAGCAGCTTGGGGCCAATCTTGAGGGAGCAGTACTTC. Its protein is CASSLGPILREQYF.